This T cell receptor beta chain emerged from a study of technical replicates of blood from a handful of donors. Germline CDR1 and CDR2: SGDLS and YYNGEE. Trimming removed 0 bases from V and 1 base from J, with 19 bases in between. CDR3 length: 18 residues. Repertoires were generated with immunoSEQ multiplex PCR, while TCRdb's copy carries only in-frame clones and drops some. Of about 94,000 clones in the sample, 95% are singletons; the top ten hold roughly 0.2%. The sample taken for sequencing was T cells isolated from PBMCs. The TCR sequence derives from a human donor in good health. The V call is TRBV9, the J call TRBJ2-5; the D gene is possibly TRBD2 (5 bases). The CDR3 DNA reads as TGTGCCAGCAGCGTAGGGGTCGGAGGTGAGGCTGTCCAAGAGACCCAGTACTTC. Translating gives CASSVGVGGEAVQETQYF.